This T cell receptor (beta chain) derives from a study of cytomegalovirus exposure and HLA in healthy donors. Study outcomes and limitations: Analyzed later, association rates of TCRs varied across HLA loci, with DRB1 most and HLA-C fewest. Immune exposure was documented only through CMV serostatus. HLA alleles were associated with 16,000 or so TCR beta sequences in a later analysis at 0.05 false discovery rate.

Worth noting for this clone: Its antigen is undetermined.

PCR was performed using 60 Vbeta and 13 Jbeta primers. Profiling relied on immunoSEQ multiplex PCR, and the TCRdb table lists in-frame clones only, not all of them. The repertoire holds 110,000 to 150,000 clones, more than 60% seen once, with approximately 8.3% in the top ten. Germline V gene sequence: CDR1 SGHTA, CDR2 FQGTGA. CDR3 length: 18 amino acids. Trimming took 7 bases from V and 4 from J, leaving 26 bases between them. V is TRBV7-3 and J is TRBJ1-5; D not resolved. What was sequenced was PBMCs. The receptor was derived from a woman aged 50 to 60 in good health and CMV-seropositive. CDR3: CASTRRADKISLNQPQHF. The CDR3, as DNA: TGTGCCAGCACCCGGAGGGCAGACAAAATATCCCTTAATCAGCCCCAGCATTTT.